This T cell receptor (beta chain) was recorded in a study of metastatic and nonmetastatic thyroid tumors. Overall study: Blood and tumor or nodule tissue repertoires from malignant and benign thyroid patients were compared.

Treatment of any kind had been given to no patient before thyroid surgery. The V end lost 2 bases, the J end lost 6 bases, and 7 bases lay between the germline ends. Per the germline V gene, CDR1 is MNHNS and CDR2 is SASEGT. The CDR3 spans 12 residues. Original data processing: For papillary thyroid cancer, a distant-metastasis classifier was constructed from CDR3 differences observed across clinicopathological groups. TCRdb reanalyzed the PCR reads with MiXCR. For this entry, the V and J calls and clone size follow TCRdb and not the study's own pipeline. The sample consists of around 36,000 clones, over 25% of them appearing once. This clone is categorized as medium-sized.

This receptor was obtained from a female donor with papillary thyroid cancer or a benign thyroid nodule (not recorded which). Some clones in this sample may be carry-over from other donors' samples. The chain joins TRBV6-1 to TRBJ1-1; D gene unclear. The sample taken for sequencing was blood. This chain's CDR3 is CASSENIPEAFF. The CDR3 bases are TGTGCCAGCAGTGAAAACATCCCTGAAGCTTTCTTT.